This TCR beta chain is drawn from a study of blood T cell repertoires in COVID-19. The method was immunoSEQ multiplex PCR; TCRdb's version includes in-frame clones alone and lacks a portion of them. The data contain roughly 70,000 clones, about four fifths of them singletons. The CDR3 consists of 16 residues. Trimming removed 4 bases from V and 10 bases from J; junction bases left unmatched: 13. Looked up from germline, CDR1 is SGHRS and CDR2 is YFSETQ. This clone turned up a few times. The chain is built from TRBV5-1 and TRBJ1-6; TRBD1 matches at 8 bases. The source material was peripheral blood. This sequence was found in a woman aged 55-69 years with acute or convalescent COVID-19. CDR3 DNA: TGCGCCAGCAGCCCGTCACGACAGGGGCTTCGATCACCCCTCCACTTT. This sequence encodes CASSPSRQGLRSPLHF.